The T cell receptor beta chain under discussion was sequenced for a study of blood T cell repertoires in COVID-19. From germline, CDR1 is LNHNV and CDR2 YYDKDF (reference sequence). This CDR3 contains 15 residues. J lost 2 bases, V lost 2 bases, and 2 bases had no gene match. Per the study methods: Researchers report that nucleated cell counts were estimated from reference gene primer amplification. The data were produced by immunoSEQ multiplex PCR, yet TCRdb's version contains in-frame clones alone and is incomplete. Clone size and V and J calls were adopted from that table, with D and trimming inferred from the DNA. Of approximately 250,000 clones in the sample, approximately 80% were seen once.

This sequence originates from a human donor in a cohort sampled during active COVID-19. The chain employs TRBV15 and TRBJ1-5; 8 bases map to TRBD1. The specimen was peripheral blood. The CDR3 protein is CATSRSTGGNQPQHF. For the CDR3, the DNA is TGTGCCACCAGCAGATCGACAGGGGGCAATCAGCCCCAGCATTTT.